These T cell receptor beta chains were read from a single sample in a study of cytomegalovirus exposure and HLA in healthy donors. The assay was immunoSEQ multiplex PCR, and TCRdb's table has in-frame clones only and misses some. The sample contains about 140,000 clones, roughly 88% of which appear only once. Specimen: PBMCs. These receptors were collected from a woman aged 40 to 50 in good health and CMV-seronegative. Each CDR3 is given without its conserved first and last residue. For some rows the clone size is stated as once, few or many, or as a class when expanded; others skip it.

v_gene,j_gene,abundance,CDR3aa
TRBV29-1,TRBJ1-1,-,SSGEGGGTEAF
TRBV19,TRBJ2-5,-,ASSIAGGPREQY
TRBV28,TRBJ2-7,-,ASSRAGTGGYEQY
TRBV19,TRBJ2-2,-,ASSISTNTGELF
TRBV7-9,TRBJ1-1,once,ASSPGGPGDTEAF
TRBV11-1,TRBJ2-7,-,ASSLERAGGPSYEQY
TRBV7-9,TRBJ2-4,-,SSSFSTNIQY
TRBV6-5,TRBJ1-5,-,ASSYDRSNQPQH
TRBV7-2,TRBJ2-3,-,ASSPPRGGSTDTQY
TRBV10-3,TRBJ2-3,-,AMAREFTDTQY
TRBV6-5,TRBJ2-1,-,ASSYGKGGEQF
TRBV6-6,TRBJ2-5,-,ASSLSSGWETQY
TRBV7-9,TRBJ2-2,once,ASSFVEGSGGSGELF
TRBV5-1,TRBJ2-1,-,ASSHGQGNYNEQF
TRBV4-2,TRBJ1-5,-,ASSPRGEGNQPQH
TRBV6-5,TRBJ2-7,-,ASSGLAGSYEQY
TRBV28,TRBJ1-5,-,ASSLGGQPQH
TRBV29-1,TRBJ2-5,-,SVPRQGSETQY
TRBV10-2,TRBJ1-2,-,ASSRQSNYGYT
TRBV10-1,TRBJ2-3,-,ASSEAGGADTQY
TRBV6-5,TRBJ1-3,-,ASSYSGTGAGNTIY
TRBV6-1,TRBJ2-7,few,ASSLAGATYEQY
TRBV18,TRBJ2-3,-,ASSPSRTDTQY
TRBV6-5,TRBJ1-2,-,ASSSGTGRGYT
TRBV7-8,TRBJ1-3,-,ASSLDVRGFHSGNTIY
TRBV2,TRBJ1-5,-,ASSERQGDQPQH
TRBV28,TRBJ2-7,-,ATQGWRYEQY
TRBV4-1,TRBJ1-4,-,ASSQVGSATNEKLF
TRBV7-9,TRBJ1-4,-,ASSLGQGEKLF
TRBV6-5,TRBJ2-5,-,ASSYTGFETQY
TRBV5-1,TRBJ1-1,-,ASSFSGQGNTEAF
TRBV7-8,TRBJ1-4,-,ASSLVPIEKLF
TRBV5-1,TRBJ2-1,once,ASSLGDRYNEQF
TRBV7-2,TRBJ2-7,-,ASSRRGTSGKKYEQY
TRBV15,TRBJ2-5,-,ATSRAGGGETQY
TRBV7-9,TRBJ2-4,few,ASRSTGENIQY